These T cell receptor beta chains were read from a single sample in a study of T cell responses to AZD1222 COVID-19 vaccine. Method: immunoSEQ multiplex PCR; TCRdb's copy keeps in-frame clones and lacks some. The table has roughly 200,000 clones, roughly 94% seen once; the top ten hold around 1.5%. The sample was peripheral blood, taken 28 days after the second dose of the MenACWY control vaccine. The receptor set was obtained from an adult who received the MenACWY meningococcal vaccine as a control. Each CDR3 is given with its conserved first and last residue. The D gene is left open where the match is weak. The size field is filled for only some rows; it gives once, few, many or a size class.

d_call,clone_size,j_call,v_call,cdr3_length,cdr3_aa,cdr3_nt
NA,NA,TRBJ2-3,TRBV5-8,14,CASSSRAGGDTQYF,TGTGCCAGCAGCTCACGGGCCGGTGGGGATACGCAGTATTTT
TRBD1,NA,TRBJ2-7,TRBV27,13,CASRLGQTYEQYF,TGTGCCAGCAGGCTGGGACAGACCTACGAGCAGTACTTC
NA,NA,TRBJ2-6,TRBV28,16,CASSTPRRSGANVLTF,TGTGCCAGCAGTACTCCTCGCAGATCTGGGGCCAACGTCCTGACTTTC
TRBD1,NA,TRBJ1-6,TRBV6-2/TRBV6-3,16,CASSYPHRDRYSPLHF,TGTGCCAGCAGTTACCCACACCGGGACAGATATTCACCCCTCCACTTT
NA,NA,TRBJ1-5,TRBV19,13,CASSPTVSQPQHF,TGTGCCAGTAGCCCGACAGTCAGTCAGCCCCAGCATTTT
NA,NA,TRBJ2-7,TRBV6-1,14,CASSEATRGDEQYF,TGTGCCAGCAGTGAAGCCACTCGCGGCGACGAGCAGTACTTC
TRBD2,NA,TRBJ2-1,TRBV19,18,CASRRVSGGARSYNEQFF,TGTGCCAGTAGGAGGGTTAGCGGGGGGGCCAGGTCCTACAATGAGCAGTTCTTC
TRBD2,NA,TRBJ2-7,TRBV28,14,CASSLAGNSYEQYF,TGTGCCAGCAGTCTAGCGGGAAATTCCTACGAGCAGTACTTC
NA,NA,TRBJ2-5,TRBV5-6,15,CASSRGQMAQETQYF,TGTGCCAGCAGCCGAGGACAGATGGCGCAAGAGACCCAGTACTTC
TRBD1,few,TRBJ2-1,TRBV10-2,13,CASRGQVLNEQFF,TGCGCCAGCAGAGGACAGGTTTTGAATGAGCAGTTCTTC
NA,NA,TRBJ1-4,TRBV18,13,CASSPGGEEKLFF,TGTGCCAGCTCACCAGGAGGGGAAGAAAAACTGTTTTTT
NA,NA,TRBJ2-2,TRBV4-1,14,CASSQQGSAGELFF,TGCGCCAGCAGCCAACAGGGGTCTGCCGGGGAGCTGTTTTTT
NA,NA,TRBJ2-7,TRBV3-1/TRBV3-2,14,CASSPRVFSYEQYF,TGTGCCAGCAGCCCAAGGGTTTTCTCCTACGAGCAGTACTTC
TRBD1,NA,TRBJ1-5,TRBV30,15,CAWTRGQGQSEPQHF,TGTGCCTGGACTAGAGGACAGGGCCAGTCGGAGCCCCAGCATTTT
TRBD1,NA,TRBJ2-5,TRBV6-1,16,CASSDLAWDREETQYF,TGTGCCAGCAGTGATTTGGCCTGGGACAGGGAAGAGACCCAGTACTTC
NA,NA,TRBJ1-5,TRBV6-1,17,CASSEAKQGPKGQPQHF,TGTGCCAGCAGTGAGGCAAAACAGGGACCTAAGGGGCAGCCCCAGCATTTT
NA,NA,TRBJ1-5,TRBV19,12,CASSGSGQPQHF,TGTGCCAGTAGTGGTTCGGGTCAGCCCCAGCATTTT
NA,once,TRBJ1-5,TRBV11-2,15,CASSRAQGGNQPQHF,TGTGCCAGCAGCCGAGCCCAGGGTGGCAATCAGCCCCAGCATTTT
NA,NA,TRBJ1-2,TRBV13,15,CASSYQAFGGHGYTF,TGTGCCAGCAGCTATCAAGCTTTCGGGGGGCATGGCTACACCTTC
NA,NA,TRBJ1-2,TRBV23-1,16,CASSQATLDRLYGYTF,TGCGCCAGCAGTCAAGCGACCCTGGACAGACTCTATGGCTACACCTTC
TRBD2,once,TRBJ2-3,TRBV5-8,18,CASSAGLARPPSTDTQYF,TGTGCCAGCAGCGCGGGACTAGCGAGACCTCCTAGCACAGATACGCAGTATTTT
NA,NA,TRBJ1-2,TRBV3-1/TRBV3-2,15,CASSQVTGGDYGYTF,TGTGCCAGCAGCCAAGTAACCGGGGGGGACTATGGCTACACCTTC
NA,NA,TRBJ2-1,TRBV19,12,CASSIEGNEQFF,TGTGCCAGTAGTATCGAGGGGAATGAGCAGTTCTTC
NA,NA,TRBJ2-3,TRBV6-5,13,CASTDYLSDTQYF,TGTGCCAGCACAGACTATCTGTCGGATACGCAGTATTTT
TRBD1,NA,TRBJ1-2,TRBV7-2,13,CASSLGTGLENTF,TGTGCCAGCAGCTTAGGGACAGGATTAGAGAACACCTTC
NA,NA,TRBJ2-5,TRBV5-1,14,CASTGGAAQETQYF,TGCGCCAGCACCGGAGGTGCGGCTCAAGAGACCCAGTACTTC
TRBD1,NA,TRBJ2-7,TRBV19,15,CASSGDRDGYYEQYF,TGTGCCAGTAGTGGGGACAGGGACGGTTACTACGAGCAGTACTTC
NA,NA,TRBJ1-4,TRBV19,15,CASSRAGTTNEKLFF,TGTGCCAGTAGTCGGGCCGGGACAACTAATGAAAAACTGTTTTTT
NA,NA,TRBJ2-5,TRBV7-3,15,CASSLNVGVAETQYF,TGTGCCAGCAGCTTAAACGTCGGGGTCGCGGAGACCCAGTACTTC
TRBD2,NA,TRBJ2-2,TRBV9,16,CASGLAWDGDTGELFF,TGTGCCAGCGGACTAGCGTGGGATGGGGACACCGGGGAGCTGTTTTTT
NA,NA,TRBJ1-1,TRBV6-5,15,CASSDSPDGVTEAFF,TGTGCCAGCAGTGACTCACCGGACGGGGTGACTGAAGCTTTCTTT
TRBD1,NA,TRBJ2-2,TRBV5-1,15,CASSTGQENTGELFF,TGCGCCAGCAGCACGGGACAGGAAAACACCGGGGAGCTGTTTTTT
NA,NA,TRBJ2-3,TRBV19,11,CASRTADTQYF,TGTGCCAGTAGGACAGCAGATACGCAGTATTTT
NA,NA,TRBJ1-5,TRBV15,13,CATSVGGGQPQHF,TGTGCCACCAGCGTCGGGGGAGGGCAGCCCCAGCATTTT
NA,once,TRBJ2-2,TRBV10-3,16,CAISAHLGANTGELFF,TGTGCCATCAGCGCGCATTTGGGGGCGAACACCGGGGAGCTGTTTTTT
TRBD1,NA,TRBJ2-7,TRBV7-8,14,CASSWGQGGYEQYF,TGTGCCAGCAGCTGGGGACAGGGTGGTTACGAGCAGTACTTC
NA,NA,TRBJ2-3,TRBV14,13,CASSLDLADTQYF,TGTGCCAGCAGCCTCGACTTGGCAGATACGCAGTATTTT
TRBD1,NA,TRBJ2-7,TRBV11-2,14,CASSLVGTDYEQYF,TGTGCCAGCAGCTTAGTAGGGACAGACTACGAGCAGTACTTC
NA,NA,TRBJ1-3,TRBV19,16,CASSTETPSSGNTIYF,TGTGCCAGTAGTACCGAGACTCCCAGCTCTGGAAACACCATATATTTT
NA,once,TRBJ2-5,TRBV7-7,14,CASSLQGIEETQYF,TGTGCTAGCAGCTTACAGGGTATTGAGGAGACCCAGTACTTC
NA,NA,TRBJ1-1,TRBV6-2/TRBV6-3,16,CASSFRDPPPNTEAFF,TGTGCCAGCAGTTTCCGGGACCCACCCCCAAACACTGAAGCTTTCTTT
NA,NA,TRBJ1-3,TRBV6-1,16,CASSEAEQYSGNTIYF,TGTGCCAGCAGTGAAGCGGAACAGTACTCTGGAAACACCATATATTTT
NA,NA,TRBJ1-2,TRBV5-6,17,CASSLWGGTTANYGYTF,TGTGCCAGCAGCTTGTGGGGGGGGACAACCGCCAACTATGGCTACACCTTC
TRBD1,NA,TRBJ1-5,TRBV18,15,CASSPNRQGDQPQHF,TGTGCCAGCTCACCAAACAGACAGGGGGATCAGCCCCAGCATTTT
NA,NA,TRBJ2-2,TRBV5-1,14,CASSLDGATGELFF,TGCGCCAGCAGCTTGGATGGCGCCACCGGGGAGCTGTTTTTT
NA,NA,TRBJ2-7,TRBV19,13,CASSSTGARAEYF,TGTGCCAGTAGTTCAACCGGAGCGCGAGCGGAGTACTTC
TRBD2,NA,TRBJ2-5,TRBV14,17,CASSQLGWTSAEETQYF,TGTGCCAGCAGCCAATTAGGGTGGACTAGCGCAGAAGAGACCCAGTACTTC
NA,NA,TRBJ2-1,TRBV12-3/TRBV12-4,13,CASSGTVPNEQFF,TGTGCCAGCAGCGGGACGGTCCCGAATGAGCAGTTCTTC
NA,once,TRBJ1-5,TRBV7-9,12,CASSLGGMPQHF,TGTGCCAGCAGCTTAGGGGGAATGCCCCAGCATTTT
TRBD1,NA,TRBJ1-2,TRBV7-2,15,CASSPNGQGAGGYTF,TGTGCCAGCAGCCCAAATGGACAGGGGGCCGGGGGCTACACCTTC
NA,NA,TRBJ1-3,TRBV10-2,14,CASRPQGLGNTIYF,TGCGCCAGCAGGCCACAGGGCCTAGGAAACACCATATATTTT